The source of this T cell receptor (beta chain) is a study of cytomegalovirus exposure and HLA in healthy donors. Study-wide background: Out of about 190 million T cells, an earlier analysis found over 90 million unique TCR beta sequences in total. Whole-study findings and limits: Among CMV-associated TCR beta chains, most appeared HLA-restricted in a later analysis. 150 or so TCR beta chains were listed as cytomegalovirus-associated.

This clone was seen once. Its specificity is unknown. Use of 60 Vbeta and 13 Jbeta primers characterized the PCR. Per the original data handling: As a later analysis found, there were 60 million to 90 million unique TCR beta chains, of which 8.5 million to 13 million were shared. Sequenced by immunoSEQ multiplex PCR; TCRdb stores in-frame clones only, minus some. V, J and clone size are those of that table, while D and trimming were read from the DNA. The table shows about 190,000 clones, with roughly 73% occurring only once. The CDR3 has 16 residues. Germline CDR1 is MNHEY and CDR2 is SMNVEV (reference sequence). The V end was cut by 6 bases, the J end by 4 bases, with 21 bases between.

The gene calls are TRBV27 and TRBJ1-1, with D maybe TRBD1 (6 bases). The TCR was taken from a woman aged 25-40 years in good health and CMV-seronegative. The sequenced sample was PBMCs. DNA for the CDR3: TGTGCCAGCAGCGATACCCCATCGGGGGGGGCCACTGAAGCTTTCTTT. Amino acids: CASSDTPSGGATEAFF.